The T cell receptor beta chain described here comes from a study of cytomegalovirus exposure and HLA in healthy donors. Study outcomes and limitations: Subsequent analysis showed first-cohort TCR clusters tending to co-occur in around 110 validation repertoires. According to the study, 160 or so TCR beta chains were cytomegalovirus-associated.

The data were produced by immunoSEQ multiplex PCR, yet TCRdb's version contains in-frame clones alone and is incomplete. The sample yields around 74,000 clones, over 80% seen once. As to this clone: Its antigen is currently unknown.

With 4 bases clipped from V and 2 bases from J, the junction kept 0 bases outside the gene matches. The CDR3 consists of 15 residues. Germline CDR1 reads LNHDA; CDR2 reads SQIVND (reference sequence). Material for sequencing was PBMCs. The chain links TRBV19 to TRBJ2-1, with 12 bases aligning to TRBD2. The receptor comes from a man aged 30 to 39 in good health and CMV-seronegative. This CDR3 is CASSTSGGAYNEQFF. The CDR3 DNA sequence: TGTGCCAGTAGTACTAGCGGGGGGGCCTACAATGAGCAGTTCTTC. The whole variable domain, remainder taken from reference TRBV19 and TRBJ2-1, is DGGITQSPKYLFRKEGQNVTLSCEQNLNHDAMYWYRQDPGQGLRLIYYSQIVNDFQKGDIAEGYSVSREKKESFPLTVTSAQKNPTAFYLCASSTSGGAYNEQFFGPGTRLTVL.